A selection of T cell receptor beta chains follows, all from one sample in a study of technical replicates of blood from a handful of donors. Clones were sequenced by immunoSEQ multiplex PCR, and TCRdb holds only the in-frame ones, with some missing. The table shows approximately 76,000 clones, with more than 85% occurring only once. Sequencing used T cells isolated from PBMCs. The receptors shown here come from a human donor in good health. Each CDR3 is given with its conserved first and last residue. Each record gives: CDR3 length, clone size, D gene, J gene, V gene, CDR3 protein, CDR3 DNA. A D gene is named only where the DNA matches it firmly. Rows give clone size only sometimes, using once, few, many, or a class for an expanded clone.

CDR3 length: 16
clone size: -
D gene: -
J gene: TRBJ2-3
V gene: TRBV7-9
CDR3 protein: CASSFLWRGDTDTQYF
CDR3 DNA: TGTGCCAGCAGCTTTTTATGGCGGGGAGACACAGATACGCAGTATTTT

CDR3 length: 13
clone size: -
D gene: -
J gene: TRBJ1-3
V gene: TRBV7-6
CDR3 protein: CASSLGLGDTIYF
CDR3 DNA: TGTGCCAGCAGCTTAGGACTGGGTGACACCATATATTTT

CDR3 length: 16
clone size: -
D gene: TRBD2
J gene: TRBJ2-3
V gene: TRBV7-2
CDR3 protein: CASRRKGLANTDTQYF
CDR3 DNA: TGTGCCAGCAGACGCAAGGGACTAGCGAACACAGATACGCAGTATTTT

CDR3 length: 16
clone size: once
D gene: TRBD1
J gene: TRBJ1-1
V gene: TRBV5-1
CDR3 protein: CASSSFHRGINTEAFF
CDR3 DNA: TGCGCCAGCAGCTCATTTCACAGGGGTATAAACACTGAAGCTTTCTTT

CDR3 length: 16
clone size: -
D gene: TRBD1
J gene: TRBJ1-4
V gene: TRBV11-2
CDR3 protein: CASSLRLNRGGEKLFF
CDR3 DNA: TGTGCCAGCAGCTTAAGGTTGAACAGGGGAGGTGAAAAACTGTTTTTT

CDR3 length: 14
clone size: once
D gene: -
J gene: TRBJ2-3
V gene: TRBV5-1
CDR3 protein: CASSLGAGTDTQYF
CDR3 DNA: TGCGCCAGCAGCTTGGGGGCTGGCACAGATACGCAGTATTTT

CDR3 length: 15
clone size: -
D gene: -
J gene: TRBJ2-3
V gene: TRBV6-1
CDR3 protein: CASSESGVGTDTQYF
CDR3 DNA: TGTGCCAGCAGTGAGTCAGGGGTAGGAACAGATACGCAGTATTTT

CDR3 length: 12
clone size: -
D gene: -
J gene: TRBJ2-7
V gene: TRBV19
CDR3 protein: CASSNTRYEQYF
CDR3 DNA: TGTGCCAGTAGTAACACACGCTACGAGCAGTACTTC

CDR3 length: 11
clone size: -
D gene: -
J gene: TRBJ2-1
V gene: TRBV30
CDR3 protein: CAWRKRNEQFF
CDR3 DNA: TGTGCCTGGAGGAAGAGAAATGAGCAGTTCTTC

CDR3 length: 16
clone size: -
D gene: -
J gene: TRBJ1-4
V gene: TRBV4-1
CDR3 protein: CASSLPSTGYNEKLFF
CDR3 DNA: TGCGCCAGCAGCCTTCCATCAACAGGATATAATGAAAAACTGTTTTTT

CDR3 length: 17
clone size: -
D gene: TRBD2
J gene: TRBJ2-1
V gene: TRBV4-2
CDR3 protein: CASSQDGTSGSSNEQFF
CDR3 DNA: TGTGCCAGCAGCCAAGACGGGACTAGCGGGAGTAGTAATGAGCAGTTCTTC

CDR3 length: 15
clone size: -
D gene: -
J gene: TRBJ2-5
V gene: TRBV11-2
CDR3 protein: CASSLALAGKETQYF
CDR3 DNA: TGTGCCAGCAGCTTAGCACTAGCCGGTAAAGAGACCCAGTACTTC

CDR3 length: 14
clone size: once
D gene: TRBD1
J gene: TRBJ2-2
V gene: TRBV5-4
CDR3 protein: CASRRDRVTGELFF
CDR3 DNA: TGTGCCAGCAGACGGGACAGGGTCACCGGGGAGCTGTTTTTT